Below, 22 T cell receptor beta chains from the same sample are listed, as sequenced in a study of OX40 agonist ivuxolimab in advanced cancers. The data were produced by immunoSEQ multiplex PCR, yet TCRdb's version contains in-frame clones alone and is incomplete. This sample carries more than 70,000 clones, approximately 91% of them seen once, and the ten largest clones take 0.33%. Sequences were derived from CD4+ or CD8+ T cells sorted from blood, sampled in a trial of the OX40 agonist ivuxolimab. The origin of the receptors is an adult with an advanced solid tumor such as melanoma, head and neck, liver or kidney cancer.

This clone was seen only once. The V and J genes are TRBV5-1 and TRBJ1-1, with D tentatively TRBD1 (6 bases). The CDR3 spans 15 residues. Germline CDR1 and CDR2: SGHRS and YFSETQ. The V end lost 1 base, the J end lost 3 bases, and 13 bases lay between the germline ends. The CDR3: CASSLWRGADTEAFF. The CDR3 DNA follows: TGCGCCAGCAGCTTGTGGCGGGGGGCCGACACTGAAGCTTTCTTT.

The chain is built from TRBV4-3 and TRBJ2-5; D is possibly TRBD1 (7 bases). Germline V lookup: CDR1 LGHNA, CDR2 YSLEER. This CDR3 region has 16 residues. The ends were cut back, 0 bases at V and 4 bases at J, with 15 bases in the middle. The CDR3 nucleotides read TGCGCCAGCAGCCAAGAAGTAGGAGGGGGCGCAGAGACCCAGTACTTC. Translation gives CASSQEVGGGAETQYF.

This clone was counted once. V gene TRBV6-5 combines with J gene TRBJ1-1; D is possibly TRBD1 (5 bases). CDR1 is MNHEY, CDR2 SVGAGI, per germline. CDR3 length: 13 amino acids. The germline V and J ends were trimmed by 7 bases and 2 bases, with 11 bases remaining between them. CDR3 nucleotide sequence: TGTGCCAGCAAGGGACCGCTAAACACTGAAGCTTTCTTT. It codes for CASKGPLNTEAFF.

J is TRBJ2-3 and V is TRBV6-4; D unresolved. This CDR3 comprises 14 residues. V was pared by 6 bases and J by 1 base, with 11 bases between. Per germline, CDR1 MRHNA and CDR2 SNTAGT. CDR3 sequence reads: CASSRNGGTDTQYF. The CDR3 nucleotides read TGTGCCAGCAGCCGAAATGGGGGCACAGATACGCAGTATTTT.

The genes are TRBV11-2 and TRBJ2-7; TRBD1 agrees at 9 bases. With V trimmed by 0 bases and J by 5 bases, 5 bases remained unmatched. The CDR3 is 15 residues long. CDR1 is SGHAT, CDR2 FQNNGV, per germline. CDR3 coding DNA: TGTGCCAGCAGCTTAGACCGGACAGGGGTGGACGAGCAGTACTTC. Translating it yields CASSLDRTGVDEQYF.

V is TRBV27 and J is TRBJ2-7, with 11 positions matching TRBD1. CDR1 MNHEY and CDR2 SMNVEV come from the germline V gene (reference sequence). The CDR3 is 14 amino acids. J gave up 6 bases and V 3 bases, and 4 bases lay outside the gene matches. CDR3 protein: CASSFVGTGGEQYF. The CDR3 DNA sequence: TGTGCCAGCAGTTTTGTCGGGACAGGGGGCGAGCAGTACTTC.

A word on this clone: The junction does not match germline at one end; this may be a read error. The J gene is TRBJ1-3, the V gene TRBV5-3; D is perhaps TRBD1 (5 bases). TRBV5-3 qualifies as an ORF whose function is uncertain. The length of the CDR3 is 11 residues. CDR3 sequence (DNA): TGTGCCAGAAGCTCCCCGGGGGGTGTTAGTTTT. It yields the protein CARSSPGGVSF.

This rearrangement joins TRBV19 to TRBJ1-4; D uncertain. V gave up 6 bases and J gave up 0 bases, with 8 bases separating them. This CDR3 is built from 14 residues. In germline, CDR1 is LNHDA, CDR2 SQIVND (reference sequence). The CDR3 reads CASSPVATNEKLFF. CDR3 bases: TGTGCCAGTAGCCCTGTTGCAACTAATGAAAAACTGTTTTTT.

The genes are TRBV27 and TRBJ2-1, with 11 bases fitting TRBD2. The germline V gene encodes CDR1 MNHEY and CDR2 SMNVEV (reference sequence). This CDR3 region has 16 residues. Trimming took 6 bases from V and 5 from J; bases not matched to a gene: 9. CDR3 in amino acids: CASSLRGTSGNNEQFF. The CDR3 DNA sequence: TGTGCCAGCAGCCTCCGTGGGACTAGCGGCAACAATGAGCAGTTCTTC.

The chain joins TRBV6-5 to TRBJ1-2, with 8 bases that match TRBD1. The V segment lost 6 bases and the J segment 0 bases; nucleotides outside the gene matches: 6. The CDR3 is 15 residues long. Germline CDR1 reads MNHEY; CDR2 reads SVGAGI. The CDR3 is CASRTTGVSNYGYTF. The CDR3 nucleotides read TGTGCCAGCAGGACGACAGGGGTTTCTAACTATGGCTACACCTTC.

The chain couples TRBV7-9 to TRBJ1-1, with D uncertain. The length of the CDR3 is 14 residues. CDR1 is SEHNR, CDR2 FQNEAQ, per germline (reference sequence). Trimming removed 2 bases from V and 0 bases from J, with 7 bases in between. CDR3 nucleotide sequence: TGTGCCAGCAGCTTAAGCAGGCTGAACACTGAAGCTTTCTTT. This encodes CASSLSRLNTEAFF. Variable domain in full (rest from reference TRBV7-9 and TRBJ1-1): DTGVSQNPRHKITKRGQNVTFRCDPISEHNRLYWYRQTLGQGPEFLTYFQNEAQLEKSRLLSDRFSAERPKGSFSTLEIQRTEQGDSAMYLCASSLSRLNTEAFFGQGTRLTVV.

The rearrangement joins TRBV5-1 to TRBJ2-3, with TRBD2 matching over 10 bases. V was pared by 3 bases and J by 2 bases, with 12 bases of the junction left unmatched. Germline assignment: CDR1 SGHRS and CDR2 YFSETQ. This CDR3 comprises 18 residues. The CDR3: CASSSRTSGRPITDTQYF. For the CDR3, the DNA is TGCGCCAGCAGCTCCCGGACTAGCGGCCGGCCGATCACAGATACGCAGTATTTT.

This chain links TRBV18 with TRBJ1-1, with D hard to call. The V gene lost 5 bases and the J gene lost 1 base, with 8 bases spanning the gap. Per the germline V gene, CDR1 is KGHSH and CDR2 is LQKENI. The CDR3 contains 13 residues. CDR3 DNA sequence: TGTGCCAGCTCATCCGACCAGAACACTGAAGCTTTCTTT. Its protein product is CASSSDQNTEAFF.

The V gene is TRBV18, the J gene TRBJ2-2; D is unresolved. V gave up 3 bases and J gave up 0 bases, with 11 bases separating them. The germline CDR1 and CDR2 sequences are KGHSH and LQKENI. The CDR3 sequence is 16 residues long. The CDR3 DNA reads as TGTGCCAGCTCACCGGGAACACAAGCGAACACCGGGGAGCTGTTTTTT. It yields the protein CASSPGTQANTGELFF.

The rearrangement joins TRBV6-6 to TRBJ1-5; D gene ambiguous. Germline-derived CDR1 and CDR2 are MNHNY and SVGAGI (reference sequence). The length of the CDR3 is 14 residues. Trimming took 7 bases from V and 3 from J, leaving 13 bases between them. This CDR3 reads CASIKDRYNQPQHF. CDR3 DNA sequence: TGTGCCAGCATTAAAGACCGCTACAATCAGCCCCAGCATTTT.

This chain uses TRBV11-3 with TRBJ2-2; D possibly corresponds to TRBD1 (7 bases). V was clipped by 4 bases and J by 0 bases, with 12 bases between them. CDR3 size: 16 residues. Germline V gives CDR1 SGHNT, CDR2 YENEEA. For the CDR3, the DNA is TGTGCCAGCAGCTCCCAGGGGGGAGCGAACACCGGGGAGCTGTTTTTT. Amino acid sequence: CASSSQGGANTGELFF.

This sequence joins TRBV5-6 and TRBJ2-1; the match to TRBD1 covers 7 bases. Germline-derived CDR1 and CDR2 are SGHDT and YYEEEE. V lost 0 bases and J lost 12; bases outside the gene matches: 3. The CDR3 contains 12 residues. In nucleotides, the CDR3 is TGTGCCAGCAGCTTGGTGGGACAGAGGCAGTTCTTC. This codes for CASSLVGQRQFF.

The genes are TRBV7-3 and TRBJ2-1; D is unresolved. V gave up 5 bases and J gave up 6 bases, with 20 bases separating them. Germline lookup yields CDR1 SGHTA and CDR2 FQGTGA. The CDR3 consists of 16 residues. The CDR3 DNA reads TGTGCCAGCAGCCGCCACTCCCAGGAATTTGGCAATGAGCAGTTCTTC. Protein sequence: CASSRHSQEFGNEQFF.

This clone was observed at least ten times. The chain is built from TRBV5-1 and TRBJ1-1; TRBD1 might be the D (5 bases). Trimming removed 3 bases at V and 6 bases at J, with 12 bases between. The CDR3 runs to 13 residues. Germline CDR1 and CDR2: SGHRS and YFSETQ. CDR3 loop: CASSSGPTAEAFF. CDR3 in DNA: TGCGCCAGCAGCTCAGGACCGACAGCTGAAGCTTTCTTT.

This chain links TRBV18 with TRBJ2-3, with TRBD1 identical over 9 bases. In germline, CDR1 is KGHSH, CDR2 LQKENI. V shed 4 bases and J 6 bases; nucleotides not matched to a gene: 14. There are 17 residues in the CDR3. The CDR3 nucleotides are TGTGCCAGCTCACTTAACCTCCCGGGACAGGGAGGCGATACGCAGTATTTT. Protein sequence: CASSLNLPGQGGDTQYF. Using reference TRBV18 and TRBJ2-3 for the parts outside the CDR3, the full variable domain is NAGVMQNPRHLVRRRGQEARLRCSPMKGHSHVYWYRQLPEEGLKFMVYLQKENIIDESGMPKERFSAEFPKEGPSILRIQQVVRGDSAAYFCASSLNLPGQGGDTQYFGPGTRLTVL.

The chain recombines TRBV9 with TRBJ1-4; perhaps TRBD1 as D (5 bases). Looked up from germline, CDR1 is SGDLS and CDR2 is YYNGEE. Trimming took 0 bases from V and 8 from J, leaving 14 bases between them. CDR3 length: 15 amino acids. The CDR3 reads CASSVDPGRTEKLFF. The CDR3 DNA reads TGTGCCAGCAGCGTAGACCCGGGGCGGACGGAAAAACTGTTTTTT.

In DNA form, the CDR3 reads TGTGCCAGCAGCTACACAGGGGACATCTCTGGAAACACCATATATTTT. Its protein product is CASSYTGDISGNTIYF. This chain connects TRBV7-9 to TRBJ1-3, with TRBD1 matching 7 bases. The CDR3 has 16 residues. Per germline, CDR1 SEHNR and CDR2 FQNEAQ (reference sequence). V lost 4 bases and J lost 0; bases outside the gene matches: 6. Combining the CDR3 with reference TRBV7-9 and TRBJ1-3 gives the whole variable domain DTGVSQNPRHKITKRGQNVTFRCDPISEHNRLYWYRQTLGQGPEFLTYFQNEAQLEKSRLLSDRFSAERPKGSFSTLEIQRTEQGDSAMYLCASSYTGDISGNTIYFGEGSWLTVV.